This entry features one T cell receptor (beta chain) sequence. What it binds is unknown. This sample is part of a study of T cell repertoires in cytomegalovirus infection. Across the study: A matching HLA type, together with CMV infection, was signaled by public TCR beta signatures.

Study findings and constraints: Totalled public TCR beta family frequency picked out people who carried CMV plus the relevant HLA.

TCRdb reprocessed the reads with MiXCR, giving one entry per CDR3 protein. The sample has some 450,000 distinct CDR3 sequences, 25% to 40% seen once; the top ten hold about 13%. Per the germline V gene, CDR1 is SNHLY and CDR2 is FYNNEI. The CDR3 has 10 residues. V lost 3 bases and J 9 bases, leaving 3 bases between the germline ends. Sequencing input: PBMCs. V gene TRBV2 combines with J gene TRBJ2-1; D gene ambiguous. The TCR originated in a human donor in good health (CMV status not recorded). Some clones in this sample may be carry-over from other donors' samples. CDR3 sequence: CASSDGEQFF. The CDR3 DNA reads TGTGCCAGCAGTGACGGTGAGCAGTTCTTC. Variable domain in full (rest from reference TRBV2 and TRBJ2-1): EPEVTQTPSHQVTQMGQEVILRCVPISNHLYFYWYRQILGQKVEFLVSFYNNEISEKSEIFDDQFSVERPDGSNFTLKIRSTKLEDSAMYFCASSDGEQFFGPGTRLTVL.